The T cell receptor (beta chain) under discussion was sequenced for a study of cytotoxic CD8 clonotypes in ibrutinib-treated CLL. Profiling relied on immunoSEQ multiplex PCR, and the TCRdb table lists in-frame clones only, not all of them. The sample lists about 300,000 clones, approximately 76% seen once, with 5.6% in the top ten. This CDR3 has 15 residues. Germline V gene lookup returns CDR1 SGHTA and CDR2 FQGNSA. V gave up 1 base and J gave up 1 base, with 11 bases separating them. Source: PBMCs, taken at disease progression, from a patient treated with ibrutinib. The genes are TRBV7-2 and TRBJ2-7; maybe TRBD1 (6 bases). This clonotype originated in a human donor with chronic lymphocytic leukemia. CDR3 DNA: TGTGCCAGCAGCTTAGGGCTCGACAGGTCCTACGAGCAGTACTTC. The encoded protein is CASSLGLDRSYEQYF.